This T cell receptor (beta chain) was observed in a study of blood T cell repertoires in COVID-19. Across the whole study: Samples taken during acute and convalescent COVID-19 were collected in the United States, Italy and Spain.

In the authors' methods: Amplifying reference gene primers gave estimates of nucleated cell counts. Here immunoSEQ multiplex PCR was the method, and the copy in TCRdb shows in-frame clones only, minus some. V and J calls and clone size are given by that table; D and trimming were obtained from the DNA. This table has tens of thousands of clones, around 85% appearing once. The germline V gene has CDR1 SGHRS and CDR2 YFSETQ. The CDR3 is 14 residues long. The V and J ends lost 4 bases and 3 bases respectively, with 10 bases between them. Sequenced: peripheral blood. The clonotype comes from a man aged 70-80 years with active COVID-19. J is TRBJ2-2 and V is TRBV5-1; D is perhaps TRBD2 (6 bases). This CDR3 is CASSPDYHTGELFF. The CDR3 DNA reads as TGCGCCAGCAGCCCGGACTACCACACCGGGGAGCTGTTTTTT.